A single sample is the source of the 5 T cell receptor beta chains below, sequenced in a study of blood T cell repertoires in COVID-19. The data were produced by immunoSEQ multiplex PCR, yet TCRdb's version contains in-frame clones alone and is incomplete. This sample has 120,000 or so clones, with about 80% found just once. The specimen sequenced was peripheral blood. The receptors come from a woman older than 75 with active or convalescent COVID-19.

The V and J genes are TRBV28 and TRBJ1-2; 7 nucleotides agree with TRBD1. CDR1 is MDHEN, CDR2 SYDVKM, per germline. Germline trimming cut 5 bases from V and 1 base from J; bases unmatched to any gene: 13. The CDR3 has 17 amino acids. The CDR3 loop reads CASSSRLGQDLNYGYTF. The DNA for the CDR3 is TGTGCCAGCAGTAGTCGCCTCGGACAGGATCTTAACTATGGCTACACCTTC.

DNA of the CDR3: TGCAGCGTTGAAGGTGGGGCAGGGGCGACTGAAGCTTTCTTT. It is translated as CSVEGGAGATEAFF. This chain uses TRBV29-1 with TRBJ1-1, with D tentatively TRBD1 (6 bases). The CDR3 has 14 residues. Trimming removed 1 base from V and 5 bases from J, with 14 bases in between. Germline V gene sequence: CDR1 SQVTM, CDR2 ANQGSEA.

A note on this clone: Germline is not matched at one junction end, which may reflect a read error. The chain couples TRBV7-2 to TRBJ1-1; D remains ambiguous. In germline, CDR1 is SGHTA, CDR2 FQGNSA. CDR3 size: 13 residues. CDR3 DNA sequence: TGTGCCAGCAGCCTAGCCATCGCAGCTGAAGCTTTCTTT. Protein sequence: CASSLAIAAEAFF.

The chain recombines TRBV3-1 (or the pseudogene TRBV3-2) with TRBJ1-1; no definite D call. This CDR3 comprises 13 residues. Germline V lookup: CDR1 LGHDT, CDR2 YNNKEL (reference sequence). Trimming stripped 4 bases from V and 1 base from J, with 7 bases between. CDR3 loop: CASSPTANTEAFF. CDR3 in DNA: TGTGCCAGCAGCCCCACAGCGAACACTGAAGCTTTCTTT.

This chain uses TRBV27 with TRBJ2-1; 14 bases match TRBD2. Germline V gives CDR1 MNHEY, CDR2 SMNVEV (reference sequence). CDR3 length: 15 residues. Trimming cost V 1 base and J 8 bases; bases outside gene matches: 1. CDR3 in DNA: TGTGCCAGCAGTTTATTGGGACTAGCGGGAGATGAGCAGTTCTTC. As protein: CASSLLGLAGDEQFF.